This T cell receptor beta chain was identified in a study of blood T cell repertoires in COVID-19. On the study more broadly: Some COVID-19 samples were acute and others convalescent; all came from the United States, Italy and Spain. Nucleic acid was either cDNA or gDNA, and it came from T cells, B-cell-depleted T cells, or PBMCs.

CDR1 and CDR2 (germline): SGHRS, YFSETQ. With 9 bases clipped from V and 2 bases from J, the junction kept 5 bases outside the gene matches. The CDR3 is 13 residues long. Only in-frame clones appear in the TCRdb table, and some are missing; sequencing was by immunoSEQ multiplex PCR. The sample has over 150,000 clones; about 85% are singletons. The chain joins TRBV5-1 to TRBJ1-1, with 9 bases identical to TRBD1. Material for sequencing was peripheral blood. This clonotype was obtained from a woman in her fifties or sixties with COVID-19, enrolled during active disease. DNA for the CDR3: TGCGCCACCAGGACAGGGGTTAACACTGAAGCTTTCTTT. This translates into CATRTGVNTEAFF.